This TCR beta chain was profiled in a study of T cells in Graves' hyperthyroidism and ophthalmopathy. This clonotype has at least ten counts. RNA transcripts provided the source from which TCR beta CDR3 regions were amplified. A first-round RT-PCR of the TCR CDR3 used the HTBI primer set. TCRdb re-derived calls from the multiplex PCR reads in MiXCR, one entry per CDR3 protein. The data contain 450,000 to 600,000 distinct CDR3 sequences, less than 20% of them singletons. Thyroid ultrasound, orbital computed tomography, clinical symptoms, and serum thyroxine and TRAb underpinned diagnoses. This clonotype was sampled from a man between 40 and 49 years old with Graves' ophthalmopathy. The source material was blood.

As DNA, the CDR3 is TGCGCCAGCAGCCCGCGGAAACTAGCGGGAAACTACAATGAGCAGTTCTTC. The encoded protein is CASSPRKLAGNYNEQFF. The rearrangement uses TRBV5-1 and TRBJ2-1, with 10 bases aligning to TRBD2. The CDR3 spans 17 residues. The V segment lost 4 bases and the J segment 3 bases; nucleotides outside the gene matches: 10. The germline CDR1 and CDR2 sequences are SGHRS and YFSETQ.